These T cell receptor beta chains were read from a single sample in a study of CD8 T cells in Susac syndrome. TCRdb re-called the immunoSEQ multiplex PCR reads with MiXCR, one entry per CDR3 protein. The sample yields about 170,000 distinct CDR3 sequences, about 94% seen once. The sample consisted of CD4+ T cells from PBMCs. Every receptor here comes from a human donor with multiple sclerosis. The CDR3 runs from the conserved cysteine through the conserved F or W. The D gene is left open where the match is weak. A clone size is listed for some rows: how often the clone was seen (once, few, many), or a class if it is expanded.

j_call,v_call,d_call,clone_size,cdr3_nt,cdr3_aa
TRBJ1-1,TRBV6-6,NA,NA,TGTGCCAGCAGCGTACAGGGAACGTACACTGAAGCTTTCTTT,CASSVQGTYTEAFF
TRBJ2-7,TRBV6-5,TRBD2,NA,TGTGCCACCGGGGGGAGCTCCTACGAGCAGTACTTC,CATGGSSYEQYF
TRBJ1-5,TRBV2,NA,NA,TGTGCCACTAATAGAGAGGGGGGTGATCAGCCCCAGCATTTT,CATNREGGDQPQHF
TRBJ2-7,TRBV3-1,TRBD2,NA,TGTGCCAGCAGCAGGGGACTAGCGGGGTCCTACGAGCAGTACTTC,CASSRGLAGSYEQYF
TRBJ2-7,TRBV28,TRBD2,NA,TGTGCCAGCAGATCTAAGACTAGCGGCGGAGGCGAGCAGTACTTC,CASRSKTSGGGEQYF
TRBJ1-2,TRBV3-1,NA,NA,TGTGCCAGCAGCCAAGAGGCGGCGGGATCCTATGGCTACACCTTC,CASSQEAAGSYGYTF
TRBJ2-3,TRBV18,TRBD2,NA,TGTGCCAGCTCACCTCTCCCCCGGACTAGCGGCACAGATACGCAGTATTTT,CASSPLPRTSGTDTQYF
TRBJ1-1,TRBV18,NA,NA,TGTGCCAGCTCACCACGAACCAACACTGAAGCTTTCTTT,CASSPRTNTEAFF
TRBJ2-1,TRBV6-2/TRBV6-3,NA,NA,TGTGCCAGCAGTTACATTGGGCTAGCCGGTGAGCAGTTCTTC,CASSYIGLAGEQFF
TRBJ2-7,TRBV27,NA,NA,TGTGCCAGCAGTTTCCTGGGCGGGTACTCCTACGAGCAGTACTTC,CASSFLGGYSYEQYF
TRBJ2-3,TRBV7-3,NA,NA,TGTGCCAGCAGCTTAAGCTCTGAATTAGGCTTTACGCAGTATTTT,CASSLSSELGFTQYF
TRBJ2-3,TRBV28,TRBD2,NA,TGTGCCAGCAGTTCCCTTCCTAGCGGGGGGGTACTACGCACAGATACGCAGTATTTT,CASSSLPSGGVLRTDTQYF
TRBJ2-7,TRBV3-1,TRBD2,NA,TGTGCCAGCAGCCAAGATAGTGGTAGCGGGAGTATGCACGAGCAGTACTTC,CASSQDSGSGSMHEQYF
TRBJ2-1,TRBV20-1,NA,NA,TGCAGTGCTAGAGATCCGATGGGACTCCTATCGGATGAGCAGTTCTTC,CSARDPMGLLSDEQFF
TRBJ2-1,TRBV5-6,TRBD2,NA,TGTGCCAGCAGCTTTACTAGCGGGGGGAACAATGAGCAGTTCTTC,CASSFTSGGNNEQFF
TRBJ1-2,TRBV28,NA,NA,TGTGCCAGCACCTCCCGATCTGAATATGGCTACACCTTC,CASTSRSEYGYTF
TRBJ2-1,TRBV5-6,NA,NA,TGTGCCAGCAGCGTTCAGGGTCGAGGGCAGTTCTTC,CASSVQGRGQFF
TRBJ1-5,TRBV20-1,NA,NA,TGCAGTGCTCACCCCCGGGGGCAGGGGTCGAGCTATTATCAGCCCCAGCATTTT,CSAHPRGQGSSYYQPQHF
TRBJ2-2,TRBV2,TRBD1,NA,TGTGCCAGCGCGGACAGGGGGCCGAACACCGGGGAGCTGTTTTTT,CASADRGPNTGELFF
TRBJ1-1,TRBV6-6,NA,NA,TGTGCCAGCAGTTTACCTGGCACGACCACTGAAGCTTTCTTT,CASSLPGTTTEAFF
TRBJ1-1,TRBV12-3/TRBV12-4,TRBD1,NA,TGTGCCAGCAGTTGGGGACAGTCTCTGACATTTGAAGCTTTCTTT,CASSWGQSLTFEAFF
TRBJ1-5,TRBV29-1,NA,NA,TGCAGCGTTGGCGAAGGGATCAATCAGCCCCAGCATTTT,CSVGEGINQPQHF
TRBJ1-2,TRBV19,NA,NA,TGTGCCAGTACCCCATCTGTCGGCGGGGTAAGAGGCTACACCTTC,CASTPSVGGVRGYTF
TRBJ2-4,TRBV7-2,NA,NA,TGTGCCAGCAGCTTAGGAGGGATTGGCAAAAACATTCAGTACTTC,CASSLGGIGKNIQYF
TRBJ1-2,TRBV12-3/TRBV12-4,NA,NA,TGTGCCAGCACCTTTACAGACGTAAACTATGGCTACACCTTC,CASTFTDVNYGYTF
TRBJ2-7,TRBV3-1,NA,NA,TGTGCCAGCAGCCAAGCCGGGACGGGTGGCTACGAGCAGTACTTC,CASSQAGTGGYEQYF
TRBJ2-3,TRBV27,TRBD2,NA,TGTGCCAGCAGTTCTGAACTAGCGGGAGAGGGCACAGATACGCAGTATTTT,CASSSELAGEGTDTQYF
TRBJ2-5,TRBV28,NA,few,TGTGCCAGCAGTTTCGAAGAGACCCAGTACTTC,CASSFEETQYF
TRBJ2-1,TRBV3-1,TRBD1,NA,TGTGCCAGCAGCCCCTTTGGGGGACAGGGATACAATGAGCAGTTCTTC,CASSPFGGQGYNEQFF
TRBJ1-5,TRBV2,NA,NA,TGTGCCAGCAGTAAGGGCCTCAATCAGCCCCAGCATTTT,CASSKGLNQPQHF
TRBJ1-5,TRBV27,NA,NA,TGTGCCAGCAGGCAACTGGGAGGGATCATGGGGAATCAGCCCCAGCATTTT,CASRQLGGIMGNQPQHF
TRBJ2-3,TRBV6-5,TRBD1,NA,TGTGCCAGCAGTCGGACAGGGGAGATAGATACGCAGTATTTT,CASSRTGEIDTQYF
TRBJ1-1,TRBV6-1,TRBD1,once,TGTGCCAGCAGCTTGGGACAGGGCGTTCGGGCTTTCTTT,CASSLGQGVRAFF
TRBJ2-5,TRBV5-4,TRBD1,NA,TGTGCCAGCAGCCGACAGGGCTTGGAGACCCAGTACTTC,CASSRQGLETQYF
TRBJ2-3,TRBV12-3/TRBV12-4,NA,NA,TGTGCCAGCAGCCCGGAGGGGACCGGGCATACGCAGTATTTT,CASSPEGTGHTQYF
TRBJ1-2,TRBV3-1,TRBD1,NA,TGTGCCAGCAGCCCCCGGTACCAGGGGGCCTATGGCTACACCTTC,CASSPRYQGAYGYTF
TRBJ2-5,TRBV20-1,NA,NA,TGCAGTGCTTCGCACCCACACTTAAAACAGACCCAGTACTTC,CSASHPHLKQTQYF
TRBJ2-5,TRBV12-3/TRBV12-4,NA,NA,TGTGCCAGCAGTGAAGCGGGACAAAGGGGGAGGACCCAGTACTTC,CASSEAGQRGRTQYF
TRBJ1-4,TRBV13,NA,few,TGTGCCAGCATCCGGAGGACGGCGTCCGATGAAAAACTGTTTTTT,CASIRRTASDEKLFF
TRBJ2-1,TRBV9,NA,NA,TGTGCCAGCAGCGCGGGGGGACAGTTTACCAACAATGAGCAGTTCTTC,CASSAGGQFTNNEQFF
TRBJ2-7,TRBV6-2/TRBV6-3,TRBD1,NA,TGTGCCAGCAGCCCCATAGGGGGCAGATTTTACGAGCAGTACTTC,CASSPIGGRFYEQYF
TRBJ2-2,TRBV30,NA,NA,TGTGCCCGGAGTGCAATACTCGCGACCGGGGAGCTGTTTTTT,CARSAILATGELFF
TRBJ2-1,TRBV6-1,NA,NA,TGTGCCAGCAGTGAAGCCTTAGGGTCCTACAATGAGCAGTTCTTC,CASSEALGSYNEQFF
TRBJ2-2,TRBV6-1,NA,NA,TGTGCCAGCACCGAAACAGGGTTGACCGGGGAGCTGTTTTTT,CASTETGLTGELFF
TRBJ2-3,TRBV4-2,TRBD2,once,TGTGCCAGCAGCCAAGAATCGTCTGCGGGGGGACCTGCAGATACGCAGTATTTT,CASSQESSAGGPADTQYF